This TCR beta chain was recovered during a study of T-cell reconstitution after alpha-beta-depleted transplantation in children. The study's findings and limits: One year post-transplant, T-cell counts and diversity were largely derived from T cells produced anew.

With regard to this clonotype: Its antigen is not known.

Unique molecular identifiers featured in how the TCRbeta library was prepared. TCRdb re-called the PCR reads through MiXCR, storing one row per CDR3 protein. This sample has about 590,000 distinct CDR3 sequences, with 10% to 15% found just once. There are 12 residues in the CDR3. Trimming removed 3 bases at V and 12 bases at J, with 15 bases between. Germline V gives CDR1 LNHDA, CDR2 SQIVND (reference sequence). The sequences come from PBMCs, mostly from graft donor cells, collected 360 days after TCRalphabeta/CD19-depleted stem cell transplant. The J gene is TRBJ2-7, the V gene TRBV19; D gene ambiguous. The TCR originated in a male patient younger than 18 who had a stem cell transplant for acute myeloid leukemia, so the T cells may come from the graft donor. CDR3 sequence reads: CASSMGRGRLYF. CDR3 DNA sequence: TGTGCCAGTAGTATGGGTCGAGGACGGTTGTACTTC.